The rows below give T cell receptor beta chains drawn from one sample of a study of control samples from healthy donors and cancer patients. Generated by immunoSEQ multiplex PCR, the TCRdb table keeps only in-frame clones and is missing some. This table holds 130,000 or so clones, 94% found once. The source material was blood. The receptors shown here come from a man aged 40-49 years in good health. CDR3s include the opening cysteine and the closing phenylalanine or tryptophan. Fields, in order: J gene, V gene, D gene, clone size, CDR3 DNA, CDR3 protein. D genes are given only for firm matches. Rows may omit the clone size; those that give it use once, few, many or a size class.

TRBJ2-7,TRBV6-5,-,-,TGTGCCAGCAGCCTCGGGGGCAGGGGTTATGAGCAGTACTTC,CASSLGGRGYEQYF
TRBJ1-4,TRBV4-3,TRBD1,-,TGCGCCAGCAGCCCGCTCAGGGGGACAGGGTATGAAAAACTGTTTTTT,CASSPLRGTGYEKLFF
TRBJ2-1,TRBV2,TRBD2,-,TGTGCCAGCCCCCTAGCGGAAGGAGATTACAATGAGCAGTTCTTC,CASPLAEGDYNEQFF
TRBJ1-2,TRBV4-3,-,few,TGCGCCAGCAGCCAAGAGTTAGGAAACTATGGCTACACCTTC,CASSQELGNYGYTF
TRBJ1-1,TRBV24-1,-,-,TGTGCCACCAGTCGGGGCAGCGGGAACACTGAAGCTTTCTTT,CATSRGSGNTEAFF
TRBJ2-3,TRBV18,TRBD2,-,TGTGCCAGCTCCCCCGCTAGCGGAGGGGATACGCAGTATTTT,CASSPASGGDTQYF
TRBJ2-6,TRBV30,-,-,TGTGCCTGGAGTGTACCGCTCGGAAGGAACCAATCCTCTGGGGCCAACGTCCTGACTTTC,CAWSVPLGRNQSSGANVLTF
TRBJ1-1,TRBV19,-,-,TGTGCCAGTAGTATAGAATGGGGTCGGACTGAAGCTTTCTTT,CASSIEWGRTEAFF
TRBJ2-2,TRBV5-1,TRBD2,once,TGCGCCAGCAGCTTGGACGGGAGGGCCACCGGGGAGCTGTTTTTT,CASSLDGRATGELFF
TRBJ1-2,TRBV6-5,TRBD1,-,TGTGCCAGCATTCGGGCAGGGGGCAACTATGGCTACACCTTC,CASIRAGGNYGYTF
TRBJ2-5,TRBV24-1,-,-,TGTGCCACCAGTGATACGGACACCCAAGAGACCCAGTACTTC,CATSDTDTQETQYF
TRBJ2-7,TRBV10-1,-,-,TGCGCCAGCAGTCAGGGGGGAACCTACGAGCAGTACTTC,CASSQGGTYEQYF
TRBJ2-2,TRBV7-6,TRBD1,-,TGTGCCAGCAGGGGGACAGGGGTCGGGGAGCTGTTTTTT,CASRGTGVGELFF
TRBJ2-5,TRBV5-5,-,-,TGTGCCAGCAGCTCCCCCGGGACCAAAGTGGGCCAGTACTTC,CASSSPGTKVGQYF